This T cell receptor beta chain was found in a study of beta chain features in type 1 diabetes. At the level of the study: Healthy donors, compared against patients, showed similar age, gender and cell yields.

There are a few counts of this clone. Trimming cost V 0 bases and J 3 bases, with 15 bases left between them. This CDR3 is 16 amino acids long. Germline CDR1 reads SGHRS; CDR2 reads YFSETQ. CD45RO/CCR7/CD25/CD127/CD95/CD27 staining was used to isolate CD4+ naive, central memory, regulatory and stem cell-like memory cells by sorting. Every isolated RNA sample was fully reverse transcribed, so sequencing captured expressed TCRB transcripts. Repertoires were generated with immunoSEQ multiplex PCR, while TCRdb's copy carries only in-frame clones and drops some. The data hold around 430,000 clones, with about 30% observed a single time.

The sample was naive CD4+ T cells from blood. The chain joins TRBV5-1 to TRBJ1-2; D is ambiguous. The TCR originated in a young man in good health. CDR3 sequence (DNA): TGCGCCAGCAGCTTGGGCCTATGGGGTGCTGACTATGGCTACACCTTC. Protein product: CASSLGLWGADYGYTF.